This T cell receptor (beta chain) is drawn from a study of OX40 agonist ivuxolimab in advanced cancers. Libraries were prepared by immunoSEQ multiplex PCR; TCRdb keeps only in-frame clonotypes and omits some of them. In the table there are some 40,000 clones, about 91% of which are singletons. V lost 7 bases and J 4 bases, leaving 19 bases between the germline ends. The length of the CDR3 is 15 residues. Germline V gene sequence: CDR1 LNHDA, CDR2 SQIVND (reference sequence). The chain is built from TRBV19 and TRBJ1-1; D might be TRBD1 (5 bases). This TCR came from an adult with an advanced solid tumor such as melanoma, head and neck, liver or kidney cancer. This sample comprised CD4+ or CD8+ T cells sorted from blood, obtained in a trial of the OX40 agonist ivuxolimab. The CDR3 loop is CASTRWGDSGTEAFF. CDR3 coding DNA: TGTGCCAGTACCCGCTGGGGGGATTCGGGCACTGAAGCTTTCTTT.